A selection of T cell receptor beta chains follows, all from one sample in a study of blood T cell repertoires in COVID-19. Only in-frame clones appear in the TCRdb table, and some are missing; sequencing was by immunoSEQ multiplex PCR. Among approximately 390,000 clones listed, roughly 90% were seen once. The sequenced sample was PBMCs or T cells enriched from blood (not recorded which). These receptors came from a woman in her thirties or forties with acute COVID-19. The CDR3 runs from the conserved cysteine through the conserved F or W. D genes are given only for firm matches. Clone sizes are given selectively: once, few, many, or a class where the clone is expanded.

v_gene	abundance	j_gene	d_gene	CDR3nt	CDR3aa
TRBV6-5	-	TRBJ1-2	-	TGTGCCAGCAGTTCGTTAGGGGCATTCGATGGCTACACCTTC	CASSSLGAFDGYTF
TRBV7-9	-	TRBJ1-5	-	TGTGCCAGCAGCTTAGAAGGTAGCAAGCCCCAGCATTTT	CASSLEGSKPQHF
TRBV24-1	-	TRBJ2-1	TRBD2	TGTGCCACCAGTGATACCGGGACTAGCGATGAGCAGTTCTTC	CATSDTGTSDEQFF
TRBV7-2	-	TRBJ1-4	-	TGTGCCAGCAGCGGACAGCTCAATGAAAAACTGTTTTTT	CASSGQLNEKLFF
TRBV18	-	TRBJ2-5	-	TGTGCCAGCTCACCATCAGGGGTGTTGGAGACCCAGTACTTC	CASSPSGVLETQYF
TRBV5-1	-	TRBJ2-7	-	TGCGCCAGCAGCTTGGCCGTGTCGGGATTTTTATACGAGCAGTACTTC	CASSLAVSGFLYEQYF
TRBV3-1/TRBV3-2	-	TRBJ1-2	-	TGTGCCAGCAGCCAAGATTGGGGAGGGGGTCAGAATGGCTACACCTTC	CASSQDWGGGQNGYTF
TRBV2	once	TRBJ1-1	TRBD1	TGTGCCAGCAGTCCCGTTAGGGGGCTTGACACTGAAGCTTTCTTT	CASSPVRGLDTEAFF
TRBV24-1	-	TRBJ1-5	-	TGTGCCACCAGTGAGCGGGGGGGACAGCCCCAGCATTTT	CATSERGGQPQHF
TRBV5-1	-	TRBJ1-2	TRBD1	TGCGCCAGCAGCTTGGGACAGGGTAACTATGGCTACACCTTC	CASSLGQGNYGYTF
TRBV19	-	TRBJ1-2	-	TGTGCCAGTAGTATAGCCCGGGGAATTGGCTACACCTTC	CASSIARGIGYTF
TRBV5-4	-	TRBJ2-7	TRBD2	TGTGCCAGCAGCTTGGTAGCGGGGAAGGACGAGCAGTACTTC	CASSLVAGKDEQYF
TRBV9	-	TRBJ2-5	TRBD2	TGTGCCAGCAGCGTCACCCCGGGGGGGGCCGGGGAGACCCAGTACTTC	CASSVTPGGAGETQYF
TRBV30	once	TRBJ2-6	-	TGTGCCTGGATACCAGAGCGTCAAAGTCGGGCCAACGTCCTGACTTTC	CAWIPERQSRANVLTF
TRBV19	-	TRBJ1-5	TRBD1	TGTGCCAGTAGTCCGCGACAGGGGAATCAGCCCCAGCATTTT	CASSPRQGNQPQHF
TRBV3-1/TRBV3-2	-	TRBJ2-5	-	TGTGCCAGCAGCCAAGGATCCAGGGAGACCCAGTACTTC	CASSQGSRETQYF
TRBV24-1	once	TRBJ1-2	TRBD1	TGTGCCACCAGGGGACAGGGAAATGGCTACACCTTC	CATRGQGNGYTF
TRBV9	-	TRBJ2-3	-	TGTGCCAGCAGCGTAGGGGGCAGCACAGATACGCAGTATTTT	CASSVGGSTDTQYF
TRBV7-9	-	TRBJ1-4	-	TGTGCCAGCAGTAGTTACGGGGGGTTGGCTAATGAAAAACTGTTTTTT	CASSSYGGLANEKLFF
TRBV19	-	TRBJ1-1	TRBD1	TGTGCCAGTAGTACCAGGGGGGACACTGAAGCTTTCTTT	CASSTRGDTEAFF
TRBV25-1	-	TRBJ1-1	-	TGTGCCAGCAATAGAGGCACTGAAGCTTTCTTT	CASNRGTEAFF
TRBV30	-	TRBJ2-7	TRBD1	TGTGCCTGGAGAGGACAGGGTAGTGACGAGCAGTACTTC	CAWRGQGSDEQYF
TRBV2	-	TRBJ2-7	-	TGTGCCAGCAGTGACCCGCTGTTCGGCGAGCAGTACTTC	CASSDPLFGEQYF
TRBV19	-	TRBJ1-6	-	TGTGCCAGTAGTATTTGGCTGGGGCGTACCTATAATTCACCCCTCCACTTT	CASSIWLGRTYNSPLHF
TRBV21-1	-	TRBJ1-2	-	TGTGCCAGCAGCAGGGACAGGTCCTATGGCTACACCTTC	CASSRDRSYGYTF
TRBV5-6	-	TRBJ2-7	-	TGTGCCAGCAGCTTAAATTACGGAGGTACCTCCTACGAGCAGTACTTC	CASSLNYGGTSYEQYF
TRBV30	once	TRBJ2-7	TRBD2	TGTGCCTGGGGTAGCGGGGCATACGAGCAGTACTTC	CAWGSGAYEQYF
TRBV5-1	-	TRBJ2-2	TRBD1	TGCGCCAGCAGCTCGGGTAGGACAGGGCAGAACACCGGGGAGCTGTTTTTT	CASSSGRTGQNTGELFF
TRBV10-3	-	TRBJ1-2	TRBD1	TGTGCCAGCCAAGGGACAGAGAACTATGGCTACACCTTC	CASQGTENYGYTF
TRBV5-1	few	TRBJ2-2	-	TGCGCCAGCAGCTTGGCCAGGGAGGCGAACACCGGGGAGCTGTTTTTT	CASSLAREANTGELFF
TRBV6-5	-	TRBJ2-2	-	TGTGCCAGCAGTTACCCCGGTGACACCGGGGAGCTGTTTTTT	CASSYPGDTGELFF
TRBV3-1/TRBV3-2	-	TRBJ2-1	-	TGTGCCAGCTCCCTTCGTATCCATGAGCAGTTCTTC	CASSLRIHEQFF
TRBV7-6	once	TRBJ2-1	TRBD2	TGTGCCAGCAGCTTTAGCGGGGGGGCTGTGAATGAGCAGTTCTTC	CASSFSGGAVNEQFF
TRBV11-2	-	TRBJ1-2	TRBD1	TGTGCCAGCAGCCATCCGGGTAGGGGACAGCATTCCTATGGCTACACCTTC	CASSHPGRGQHSYGYTF
TRBV24-1	-	TRBJ2-1	-	TGTGCCACCAGCCACGTGGGTGGGGCATCAGTAAGCAATGAGCAGTTCTTC	CATSHVGGASVSNEQFF
TRBV14	once	TRBJ1-1	TRBD1	TGTGCCAGCAGCCCATACAGGGGGTATGGCACTGAAGCTTTCTTT	CASSPYRGYGTEAFF
TRBV9	-	TRBJ2-5	TRBD2	TGTGCCAGCAGCGTGACTAGCGCGGTATCAGAGACCCAGTACTTC	CASSVTSAVSETQYF
TRBV10-2	few	TRBJ2-1	-	TGCGCCAGCAGTGCCAGGGGGGCACGTGATGAGCAGTTCTTC	CASSARGARDEQFF
TRBV5-6	-	TRBJ1-3	TRBD1	TGTGCCAGCAGCTGGGGGACAGGGCTAGCTGGAAACACCATATATTTT	CASSWGTGLAGNTIYF
TRBV5-5	-	TRBJ2-2	TRBD1	TGTGCCAGCAGCTTCCACAGGGGTGACACCGGGGAGCTGTTTTTT	CASSFHRGDTGELFF
TRBV15	-	TRBJ1-2	TRBD1	TGTGCCACCAGCAGGCTCAGACAGGGGATAGAAGGCTACACCTTC	CATSRLRQGIEGYTF
TRBV25-1	-	TRBJ1-2	-	TGTGCCGGCAGTGACAACCGTCGAGCGGATTATGGCTACACCTTC	CAGSDNRRADYGYTF